This T cell receptor beta chain was observed in a study of CD4 T cells in relation to SARS-CoV-2 and coronaviruses. On the study more broadly: TCR beta CDR3s were sequenced after 10-day antigen culture of PBMCs. Study results and caveats: This crossreactivity analysis covered spike protein alone, no other viral proteins.

Unexposed donor CD4+ T cells date from about 2010-2018, before the COVID-19 pandemic. The cells were cultured for around ten days before CD4+ T cells were isolated. Unexposed-donor CD4+ T cells were probed with SARS-CoV-2 S/N and four cold-coronavirus spikes, cells permitting. Half the medium was replaced with IL-2 medium on days 3 and 7. About this clone itself: Its antigen is unidentified.

V shed 5 bases and J 5 bases; nucleotides not matched to a gene: 5. The CDR3 is made up of 14 amino acids. Germline V gene data show CDR1 as SEHNR and CDR2 as FQNEAQ (reference sequence). The repertoire was sequenced with immunoSEQ multiplex PCR; TCRdb's copy has only in-frame clones and lacks some. The sample yields more than 20,000 clones, less than 85% seen once. J is TRBJ2-7 and V is TRBV7-9; 11 bases map to TRBD2. This TCR was recovered from a human donor in good health. The sample was CD4+ T cells from PBMCs, cultured in vitro. CDR3 protein: CASSPQTSGNEQYF. Here the CDR3 DNA reads TGTGCCAGCAGCCCCCAGACTAGCGGGAACGAGCAGTACTTC.